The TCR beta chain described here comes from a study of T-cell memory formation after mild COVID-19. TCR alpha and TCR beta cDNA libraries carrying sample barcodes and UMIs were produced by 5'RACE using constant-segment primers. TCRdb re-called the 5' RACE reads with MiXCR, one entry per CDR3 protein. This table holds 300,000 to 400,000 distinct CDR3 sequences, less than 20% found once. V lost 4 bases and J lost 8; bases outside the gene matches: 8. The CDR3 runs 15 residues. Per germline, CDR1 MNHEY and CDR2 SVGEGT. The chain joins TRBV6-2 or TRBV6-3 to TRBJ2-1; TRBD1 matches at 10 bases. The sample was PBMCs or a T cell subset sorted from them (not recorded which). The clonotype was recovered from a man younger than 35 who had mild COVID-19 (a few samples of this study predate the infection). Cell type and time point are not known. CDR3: CASSLTGGEFDEQFF. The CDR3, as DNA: TGTGCCAGCAGTTTGACAGGGGGCGAGTTTGATGAGCAGTTCTTC.